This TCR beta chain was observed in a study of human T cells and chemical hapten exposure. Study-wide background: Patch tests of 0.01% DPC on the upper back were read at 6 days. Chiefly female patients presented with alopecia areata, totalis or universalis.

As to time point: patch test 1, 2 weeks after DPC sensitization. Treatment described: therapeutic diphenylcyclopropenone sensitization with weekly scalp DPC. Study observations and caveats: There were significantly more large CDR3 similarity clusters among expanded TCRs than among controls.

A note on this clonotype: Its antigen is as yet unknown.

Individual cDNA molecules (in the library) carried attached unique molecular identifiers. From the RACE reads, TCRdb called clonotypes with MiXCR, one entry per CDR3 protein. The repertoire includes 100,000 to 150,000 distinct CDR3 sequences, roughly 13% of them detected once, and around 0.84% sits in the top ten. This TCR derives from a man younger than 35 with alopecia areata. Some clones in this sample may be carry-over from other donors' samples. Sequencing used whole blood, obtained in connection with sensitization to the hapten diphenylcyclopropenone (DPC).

CDR3: CASSRTSLTDTQYF. DNA for the CDR3: TGCGCCAGCAGTAGGACTAGCCTCACAGATACGCAGTATTTT. The rearrangement joins TRBV10-2 to TRBJ2-3; 8 nucleotides line up with TRBD2. Germline V gene lookup returns CDR1 WSHSY and CDR2 SAAADI. The CDR3 runs to 14 residues. The junction had 3 bases not matched to a gene; V was cut back by 5 bases and J by 2 bases.